This entry lists 30 T cell receptor beta chains sequenced from one sample in a study of control samples from healthy donors and cancer patients (dated by TCRdb to 2020 to 2021). The library was made by the immunoSEQ multiplex PCR assay. Here the immuneACCESS table is served through TCRdb, limited to in-frame sequences with V and J called. Missing clones are a known gap in these copies; in checked studies unresolved V genes cover under half, and the rest lacks a known reason. The sample table records 100,000 to 150,000 clones; approximately 89% of these occur just once. Of the sample, about 7.9% falls within the top ten clones. Sample: PBMCs. These receptors were collected from a man aged 50 to 59 with head and neck cancer.

A note on this clone: A much larger clonotype is one base distant, so this may be a read error. This sequence joins TRBV7-8 and TRBJ1-6, with 10 bases that match TRBD1. V gave up 2 bases and J gave up 8 bases; unmatched junction bases: 3. This CDR3 is built from 15 residues. Germline CDR1 and CDR2: SGHVS and FQNEAQ. The CDR3 region has the DNA TGTGCCAGCAGCTTATTCGGGACAGGGGATTCACCCCTCCACTTT. Its translation: CASSLFGTGDSPLHF.

This chain connects TRBV6-6 to TRBJ2-3; 7 bases are a match to TRBD2. Germline V gene lookup returns CDR1 MNHNY and CDR2 SVGAGI (reference sequence). Trimming took 2 bases from V and 4 from J; bases not matched to a gene: 6. CDR3 length equals 15 residues. The CDR3: CASSYGPGGADTQYF. The CDR3 bases are TGTGCCAGCAGTTACGGGCCGGGGGGAGCAGATACGCAGTATTTT.

The chain recombines TRBV6-6 with TRBJ1-1, with D perhaps matching TRBD1 (5 bases). V gave up 1 base and J gave up 7 bases, with 13 bases separating them. Germline CDR1 and CDR2: MNHNY and SVGAGI (reference sequence). This CDR3 is built from 14 residues. CDR3: CASSYWVGGDEAFF. The CDR3 nucleotides are TGTGCCAGCAGTTACTGGGTGGGGGGGGATGAAGCTTTCTTT.

The chain carries TRBV29-1 and TRBJ2-1; 8 nucleotides align to TRBD1. CDR3 size: 16 residues. CDR1 SQVTM and CDR2 ANQGSEA come from the germline V gene. V was clipped by 6 bases and J by 9 bases; unmatched bases: 19. CDR3 in DNA: TGCAGCGTAGGGCCCCCACGGACAGGGTCCATGGGTGAGCAGTTCTTC. Translation: CSVGPPRTGSMGEQFF.

In DNA, the CDR3 is TGTGCCAGCAGTGAAAAGGGGGCCGGGGAGCTGTTTTTT. Its protein is CASSEKGAGELFF. The J gene is TRBJ2-2, the V gene TRBV2, with D possibly being TRBD1 (6 bases). This CDR3 comprises 13 residues. The germline V gene encodes CDR1 SNHLY and CDR2 FYNNEI. The ends were cut back, 2 bases at V and 6 bases at J, with 7 bases in the middle.

The chain employs TRBV3-1 (or the pseudogene TRBV3-2) and TRBJ1-1; D gene unclear. Trimming stripped 1 base from V and 8 bases from J, with 8 bases between. Per germline, CDR1 LGHDT and CDR2 YNNKEL (reference sequence). The CDR3 contains 12 residues. In DNA form, the CDR3 reads TGTGCCAGCAGCCAAGGGACGCTGGAAGCTTTCTTT. Translation gives CASSQGTLEAFF.

V usage is TRBV19 and J usage is TRBJ1-2; TRBD1 is a possible D gene (5 bases). Trimming took 6 bases from V and 4 from J, leaving 12 bases between them. This CDR3 comprises 13 residues. Germline CDR1 LNHDA, CDR2 SQIVND (reference sequence). This CDR3 is CASRQGGSYGYTF. The DNA of the CDR3 is TGTGCCAGTAGGCAGGGCGGAAGCTATGGCTACACCTTC.

This chain connects TRBV6-6 to TRBJ2-7, with D tentatively TRBD1 (6 bases). Germline CDR1 reads MNHNY; CDR2 reads SVGAGI (reference sequence). V was trimmed by 6 bases and J by 5 bases, leaving 11 bases between them. The CDR3 is made up of 12 amino acids. CDR3 in amino acids: CASSLGHHEQYF. In DNA form, the CDR3 reads TGTGCCAGCAGCCTGGGACATCACGAGCAGTACTTC.

The chain employs TRBV11-2 and TRBJ2-7; D is uncertain. Germline loops: CDR1 SGHAT, CDR2 FQNNGV. The V end lost 3 bases, the J end lost 2 bases, and 5 bases lay between the germline ends. The CDR3 runs to 12 residues. The CDR3 bases are TGTGCCAGCAGCTTTAAGGCCTACGAGCAGTACTTC. It translates to CASSFKAYEQYF.

This clone was detected only a few times. This chain uses TRBV6-2 or TRBV6-3 with TRBJ1-1, with no clear D. In germline, CDR1 is MNHEY, CDR2 SVGEGT. The CDR3 has 14 residues. V lost 2 bases to trimming and J lost 0 bases, with 7 bases between them. CDR3 nucleotide sequence: TGTGCCAGCAGTTACAGTCTGATGAACACTGAAGCTTTCTTT. Protein product: CASSYSLMNTEAFF.

The rearrangement joins TRBV30 to TRBJ1-5; D is undetermined. The V end lost 2 bases, the J end lost 3 bases, and 5 bases lay between the germline ends. The CDR3 is 12 amino acids. Germline V gene lookup returns CDR1 GTSNPN and CDR2 SVGIG (reference sequence). The DNA of the CDR3 is TGTGCCTGGAGTTTGAACAATCAGCCCCAGCATTTT. This codes for CAWSLNNQPQHF.

This clone was observed a few times. The chain has TRBV5-1 and TRBJ2-1; 7 bases map to TRBD1. CDR1 is SGHRS, CDR2 YFSETQ, per germline. The CDR3 is 16 residues long. Trimming removed 3 bases from V and 2 bases from J; junction bases left unmatched: 8. Here the CDR3 DNA reads TGCGCCAGCAGCTCTCAAGGGGGCCTAACCTACAATGAGCAGTTCTTC. Amino acid sequence: CASSSQGGLTYNEQFF.

The chain couples TRBV12-3 or TRBV12-4 to TRBJ2-7; D possibly corresponds to TRBD2 (5 bases). Trimming took off 6 bases at V and 6 bases at J, with 12 bases between the two ends. This CDR3 comprises 12 residues. The CDR3 protein is CASSYAAGEQYF. CDR3 coding DNA: TGTGCCAGCAGCTACGCGGCGGGCGAGCAGTACTTC.

This clone was picked up a small number of times. The chain carries TRBV6-1 and TRBJ1-6, with 7 bases aligning to TRBD1. With V trimmed by 3 bases and J by 8 bases, 4 bases remained unmatched. The germline V gene has CDR1 MNHNS and CDR2 SASEGT. The CDR3 has 14 residues. The CDR3 sequence: CASSESTGDSPLHF. The CDR3 DNA reads TGTGCCAGCAGTGAGAGCACAGGGGATTCACCCCTCCACTTT.

The J gene is TRBJ2-1, the V gene TRBV5-1; no clear D. Trimming removed 0 bases from V and 5 bases from J, with 6 bases in between. The germline CDR1 and CDR2 sequences are SGHRS and YFSETQ. CDR3 length: 13 amino acids. DNA of the CDR3: TGCGCCAGCAGCTTGGGACTGAACAATGAGCAGTTCTTC. Translation gives CASSLGLNNEQFF.

This clone was recorded once. This sequence joins TRBV6-5 and TRBJ2-3; no firm D call. Trimming took 6 bases from V and 0 from J, leaving 13 bases between them. This CDR3 has 15 amino acids. The germline V gene encodes CDR1 MNHEY and CDR2 SVGAGI. CDR3 residues: CASRGLFTSTDTQYF. CDR3 nucleotide sequence: TGTGCCAGCAGAGGCCTTTTCACTAGCACAGATACGCAGTATTTT.

This chain links TRBV10-1 with TRBJ2-1, with 7 positions matching TRBD1. V shed 1 base, J shed 0 bases, and the junction held 0 bases outside the gene matches. This CDR3 is built from 15 residues. Germline V gives CDR1 WNHNN, CDR2 SYGVQD (reference sequence). For the CDR3, the DNA is TGCGCCAGCAGTGAGTGGACAGGCTCCTACAATGAGCAGTTCTTC. Protein sequence: CASSEWTGSYNEQFF.

This clone was seen a handful of times. The J gene is TRBJ2-2, the V gene TRBV4-2; D is perhaps TRBD1 or TRBD2 (6 bases each). The CDR3 has 14 amino acids. Germline CDR1 is LGHNA and CDR2 is YNFKEQ. Deletions cut 9 bases from V and 5 bases from J, with 16 bases between. The CDR3 protein is CASMGGIGTGELFF. For the CDR3, the DNA is TGTGCCAGTATGGGGGGCATTGGTACCGGGGAGCTGTTTTTT.

This clone has just a few counts. CDR3 residues: CASSDSTGGGPQETQYF. The DNA of the CDR3 is TGTGCCAGCAGTGATTCAACCGGGGGAGGGCCTCAAGAGACCCAGTACTTC. This rearrangement joins TRBV2 to TRBJ2-5; 7 nucleotides align to TRBD2. V lost 3 bases and J lost 2; bases outside the gene matches: 12. The germline V gene has CDR1 SNHLY and CDR2 FYNNEI. The CDR3 runs 17 residues.

The genes are TRBV7-6 and TRBJ1-1, with TRBD1 as a possible D gene (5 bases). Per the germline V gene, CDR1 is SGHVS and CDR2 is FNYEAQ. The CDR3 totals 14 residues. V shed 2 bases and J shed 5 bases, with 12 bases lying between them. The DNA for the CDR3 is TGTGCCAGCAGCTTAATGCAGGGTCGGACTGAAGCTTTCTTT. It translates to CASSLMQGRTEAFF.

The chain carries TRBV7-9 and TRBJ2-7; D gene ambiguous. This CDR3 comprises 12 residues. V was trimmed by 6 bases and J by 0 bases, leaving 6 bases between them. CDR1 and CDR2 from the germline V gene are SEHNR and FQNEAQ (reference sequence). CDR3 in DNA: TGTGCCAGCAGGCTAAGCTCCTACGAGCAGTACTTC. Protein: CASRLSSYEQYF.

This clone was detected once. The V gene is TRBV7-9, the J gene TRBJ2-3; 7 bases match TRBD1. CDR1 SEHNR and CDR2 FQNEAQ come from the germline V gene (reference sequence). There are 16 residues in the CDR3. J lost 3 bases, V lost 4 bases, and 10 bases had no gene match. The CDR3 DNA reads TGTGCCAGCAGCTCAACGACAGGGATCTTAACAGATACGCAGTATTTT. Translating it yields CASSSTTGILTDTQYF.

The chain joins TRBV5-1 to TRBJ1-1; perhaps TRBD1 as D (5 bases). This CDR3 is built from 16 residues. The ends were cut back, 4 bases at V and 1 base at J, with 17 bases in the middle. Germline V gene sequence: CDR1 SGHRS, CDR2 YFSETQ. The CDR3 DNA reads as TGCGCCAGCAGCCTGGGGTTGGGCGGGACGAACACTGAAGCTTTCTTT. Translating it yields CASSLGLGGTNTEAFF.

This chain joins TRBV19 and TRBJ2-5; 8 nucleotides agree with TRBD2. The CDR3 is 14 residues long. Unmatched junction bases numbered 6, after V lost 5 bases and J lost 4 bases. Germline assignment: CDR1 LNHDA and CDR2 SQIVND (reference sequence). This CDR3 is CASSESGGRETQYF. The CDR3, as DNA: TGTGCCAGTAGTGAATCGGGAGGGAGAGAGACCCAGTACTTC.

The genes are TRBV14 and TRBJ2-1; TRBD2 matches at 12 bases. The germline V gene has CDR1 SGHDN and CDR2 FVKESK. Trimming took 4 bases from V and 4 from J; bases not matched to a gene: 11. This CDR3 comprises 18 residues. In DNA form, the CDR3 reads TGTGCCAGCAGCCTTCCCTCCAGACTAGCGGGGGCTTACAATGAGCAGTTCTTC. This encodes CASSLPSRLAGAYNEQFF.

The chain recombines TRBV6-6 with TRBJ2-2; the D call may be TRBD1 or TRBD2 (5 bases each). V was pared by 5 bases and J by 7 bases, with 17 bases between. This CDR3 spans 15 amino acids. Germline loops: CDR1 MNHNY, CDR2 SVGAGI (reference sequence). In DNA form, the CDR3 reads TGTGCCAGCAGTCCAACGGGGCCCCTCAGCGGGGAGCTGTTTTTT. It encodes CASSPTGPLSGELFF.

With regard to this clone: Other DNA variants within this sample encode the same CDR3. This rearrangement joins TRBV27 to TRBJ1-5; no clear D gene. The CDR3 totals 13 residues. V lost 1 base and J 4 bases, leaving 5 bases between the germline ends. The germline V gene encodes CDR1 MNHEY and CDR2 SMNVEV (reference sequence). In DNA, the CDR3 is TGTGCCAGCAGTTTATTGGGGAATCAGCCCCAGCATTTT. This codes for CASSLLGNQPQHF.

The gene calls are TRBV24-1 and TRBJ2-1; unclear D gene. Germline CDR1 reads KGHDR; CDR2 reads SFDVKD. The CDR3 runs 13 residues. Trimming removed 2 bases from V and 6 bases from J, with 7 bases in between. The CDR3, as DNA: TGTGCCACCAGTGATTCCCCGGGCAATGAGCAGTTCTTC. Amino acid sequence: CATSDSPGNEQFF.

The rearrangement joins TRBV19 to TRBJ2-6; D remains ambiguous. This CDR3 is built from 15 residues. Trimming took off 6 bases at V and 2 bases at J, with 11 bases between the two ends. CDR1 is LNHDA, CDR2 SQIVND, per germline (reference sequence). Here the CDR3 reads CASSPQVTGANVLTF. The CDR3 DNA reads as TGTGCCAGTAGCCCTCAGGTTACTGGGGCCAACGTCCTGACTTTC.

The chain couples TRBV18 to TRBJ2-3; D gene unclear. Trimming left V 5 bases short and J 2 bases short, with 2 bases between. This CDR3 region has 11 residues. Germline V gene data show CDR1 as KGHSH and CDR2 as LQKENI. The CDR3 loop reads CASSSTDTQYF. CDR3 coding DNA: TGTGCCAGCTCATCCACAGATACGCAGTATTTT. The full variable domain, completed using reference TRBV18 and TRBJ2-3, is NAGVMQNPRHLVRRRGQEARLRCSPMKGHSHVYWYRQLPEEGLKFMVYLQKENIIDESGMPKERFSAEFPKEGPSILRIQQVVRGDSAAYFCASSSTDTQYFGPGTRLTVL.